These T cell receptor beta chains were read from a single sample in a study of T cells after yellow fever vaccination. TCRdb recomputed calls from the 5' RACE reads with MiXCR, one row per CDR3 protein. This repertoire shows around 610,000 distinct CDR3 sequences, roughly 12% found once; its top ten account for around 15%. The sequences come from PBMCs, collected on the day of the yellow fever booster vaccination. The receptor source for this set is a man aged 30 to 45 who received the YFV17D yellow fever vaccine. Each CDR3 is given with its conserved first and last residue. The D gene is left open where the match is weak. Clone size is given for some rows only: seen once, a few or many times, or a class if the clone is expanded.

V gene	D gene	clone size	J gene	CDR3 DNA	CDR3 protein
TRBV7-2	TRBD2	few	TRBJ2-3	TGTGCCAGCAGCTTGGGTGGAGCGGGAGTCAGAGATACGCAGTATTTT	CASSLGGAGVRDTQYF
TRBV18	TRBD2	-	TRBJ2-6	TGTGCCAGCTCATCCTTGGGCGGGAGCCTTCTCTCTGGGGCCAACGTCCTGACTTTC	CASSSLGGSLLSGANVLTF
TRBV3-1	-	many	TRBJ2-5	TGTGCCAGCAGCCAAGGTTGGCAAGAGACCCAGTACTTC	CASSQGWQETQYF
TRBV30	-	few	TRBJ2-3	TGTGCCTGGAACCCACGGGACCGTAAACTCACAGATACGCAGTATTTT	CAWNPRDRKLTDTQYF
TRBV20-1	TRBD2	-	TRBJ2-2	TGCAGTGCCGTAATAACGGGAGGGACCGGGGAGCTGTTTTTT	CSAVITGGTGELFF
TRBV29-1	TRBD1	few	TRBJ1-2	TGCAGCGTTGTTTCAGGGGGCGGAATTACAGGCTACACCTTC	CSVVSGGGITGYTF
TRBV25-1	-	few	TRBJ2-2	TGTGCCAGCAGTAAATCGAACACCGGGGAGCTGTTTTTT	CASSKSNTGELFF
TRBV29-1	-	-	TRBJ2-7	TGCAGCGCCTCTTTGGGGGGACAGACCTCCTACGAGCAGTACTTC	CSASLGGQTSYEQYF
TRBV6-1	-	-	TRBJ1-5	TGTGCCAGCAGTGTCCTGGGAAGGCACGATCAGCCCCAGCATTTT	CASSVLGRHDQPQHF
TRBV12-3/TRBV12-4	TRBD2	few	TRBJ2-1	TGTGCCAGCAGTTCTAGCGGGGGTGGGGTTAACTACAATGAGCAGTTCTTC	CASSSSGGGVNYNEQFF
TRBV20-1	-	few	TRBJ1-1	TGCAGTGCTAGTGACGGCCCCTTGAACACTGAAGCTTTCTTT	CSASDGPLNTEAFF
TRBV5-4	TRBD1	-	TRBJ2-7	TGTGCCAGCAGCCCACTTCCCGCAGGGGGTTCCTACGAGCAGTACTTC	CASSPLPAGGSYEQYF
TRBV23-1	TRBD1	many	TRBJ2-1	TGCGCCAGCAAGCGGGTCAGGGGGCAGAATGAGCAGTTCTTC	CASKRVRGQNEQFF
TRBV5-1	-	-	TRBJ2-1	TGCGCCAGCGTTGGGGACGGGGCCTACAATGAGCAGTTCTTC	CASVGDGAYNEQFF
TRBV7-2	-	many	TRBJ1-1	TGTGCCAGCAGCTTTCAGGGTTCGTACACTGAAGCTTTCTTT	CASSFQGSYTEAFF
TRBV20-1	-	-	TRBJ2-5	TGCAGTGCCAGCGACGGAGTCCAAGAGACCCAGTACTTC	CSASDGVQETQYF
TRBV4-1	-	-	TRBJ2-3	TGCGCCAGCAGCCAAGATCTGAAGGGGAATACGCAGTATTTT	CASSQDLKGNTQYF
TRBV6-5	TRBD2	-	TRBJ2-1	TGTGCCAGCAGTTATTCGACTAGCGGGAAACACAATGAGCAGTTCTTC	CASSYSTSGKHNEQFF
TRBV5-4	-	-	TRBJ2-7	TGTGCCAGCAGCTATGGCCCCACTTCCTACGAGCAGTACTTC	CASSYGPTSYEQYF
TRBV5-1	TRBD1	few	TRBJ2-1	TGCGCCAGCAGCATCTCCGGACAGGGGAATGAGCAGTTCTTC	CASSISGQGNEQFF
TRBV24-1	-	-	TRBJ2-1	TGTGCCACCAAGGACGAAGGGTACAATGAGCAGTTCTTC	CATKDEGYNEQFF
TRBV5-1	-	-	TRBJ1-4	TGCGCCAGCAGCAACGGGACAAGGAATGAAAAACTGTTTTTT	CASSNGTRNEKLFF
TRBV30	-	few	TRBJ2-1	TGTGCCTGGAGTGTAGGAGGAACCGGTGAGCAGTTCTTC	CAWSVGGTGEQFF
TRBV3-1	-	-	TRBJ1-1	TGTGCCAGCAGCCAACCTGGGGGGGGCACTGAAGCTTTCTTT	CASSQPGGGTEAFF
TRBV20-1	-	-	TRBJ2-6	TGCAGTGCTGACGCGAGCTCTGGGGCCAACGTCCTGACTTTC	CSADASSGANVLTF
TRBV27	-	few	TRBJ2-7	TGTGCCAGCAGTACATCGGACCCTAACGAGCAGTACTTC	CASSTSDPNEQYF
TRBV5-1	TRBD2	few	TRBJ2-7	TGCGCCAGCAGCTTGGATAGCGGGGGATACGAGCAGTACTTC	CASSLDSGGYEQYF
TRBV12-3/TRBV12-4	-	few	TRBJ1-6	TGTGCCAGCAGTTTTCGCGGGGATAATTCACCCCTCCACTTT	CASSFRGDNSPLHF
TRBV30	-	few	TRBJ2-5	TGTGCCTGGGAGCGAGGGCCTGGAGAGACAACCCAGTACTTC	CAWERGPGETTQYF
TRBV18	TRBD2	few	TRBJ2-3	TGTGCCAGCTCTGCACTAGCGGCAGATTCAGATACGCAGTATTTT	CASSALAADSDTQYF
TRBV28	-	many	TRBJ2-7	TGTGCCAGCAGTAGGACGGGTTACGAGCAGTACTTC	CASSRTGYEQYF
TRBV29-1	-	many	TRBJ2-3	TGCAGCGTTACGCGGAGCACCGCGGATACGCAGTATTTT	CSVTRSTADTQYF
TRBV7-9	-	many	TRBJ2-1	TGTGCCAGCAGCTTTGATTACTCCTACAATGAGCAGTTCTTC	CASSFDYSYNEQFF
TRBV5-4	-	-	TRBJ2-1	TGTGCCAGCAGCTTTCCGAGCGGTAGCTCCTACAATGAGCAGTTCTTC	CASSFPSGSSYNEQFF
TRBV28	-	-	TRBJ2-5	TGTGCCAGCAGACGGATCCTCGGTTACGGGTTAGAGACCCAGTACTTC	CASRRILGYGLETQYF
TRBV29-1	-	many	TRBJ2-3	TGCAGCGTTGATTCGTTCACAGATACGCAGTATTTT	CSVDSFTDTQYF
TRBV12-3/TRBV12-4	-	-	TRBJ2-7	TGTGCCAGCGCGGAGGCGGGACACTACGAGCAGTACTTC	CASAEAGHYEQYF
TRBV7-2	-	-	TRBJ2-2	TGTGCCAGCAGGACTGCGAGAGCTCGGACCGGGGAGCTGTTTTTT	CASRTARARTGELFF
TRBV5-1	-	-	TRBJ2-1	TGCGCCAGCAGCTTGGGAGGTAGGCTTACCTACAATGAGCAGTTCTTC	CASSLGGRLTYNEQFF
TRBV11-2	-	-	TRBJ2-7	TGTGCCAGCAGCCAGGGGCAGGGCGAGCAGTACTTC	CASSQGQGEQYF
TRBV11-2	-	-	TRBJ2-2	TGTGCCAGCAGCTTAGTTAAGGGTGGGGGCAGGACATACACCGGGGAGCTGTTTTTT	CASSLVKGGGRTYTGELFF
TRBV4-1	-	-	TRBJ2-1	TGCGCCAGCAGCCCTTTTCGGGGTGAGCAGTTCTTC	CASSPFRGEQFF
TRBV6-1	TRBD2	-	TRBJ2-1	TGTGCCAGCACACCCCTTCCACTAGCGGGGAAATCCAATGAGCAGTTCTTC	CASTPLPLAGKSNEQFF
TRBV7-2	-	few	TRBJ2-7	TGTGCCAGCAGCTCAAGTGTCCTTTTTTACGAGCAGTACTTC	CASSSSVLFYEQYF
TRBV20-1	-	few	TRBJ1-2	TGCAGTGCTAGAGCTCTTCGAGGGTTGAACTATGGCTACACCTTC	CSARALRGLNYGYTF
TRBV20-1	-	-	TRBJ2-5	TGCAGTGCTAGCGACAGTCCTGGAGAGACCCAGTACTTC	CSASDSPGETQYF